This T cell receptor beta chain emerged from a study of post-analysis software for immune sequencing data. There are a few counts of this clonotype. Carried by the TCR beta cDNA libraries were unique molecular identifiers. MiXCR was run by TCRdb on the PCR reads, yielding one entry per CDR3 protein. The sample comprises approximately 730,000 distinct CDR3 sequences, about 27% of which are singletons, and around 0.6% rests with the top ten. The receptor comes from a girl aged 10 to 17 with multiple sclerosis. The sequenced sample was blood.

CDR3 nucleotides: TGCAGTGCTAGAGGGGGTGTAGGGCCCCACTACGAGCAGTACTTC. The encoded protein is CSARGGVGPHYEQYF. V usage is TRBV20-1 and J usage is TRBJ2-5; D uncertain. The J call may be faulty, since TRBJ2-7 better matches the DNA end. This CDR3 has 15 amino acids. Germline-derived CDR1 and CDR2 are DFQATT and SNEGSKA (reference sequence).